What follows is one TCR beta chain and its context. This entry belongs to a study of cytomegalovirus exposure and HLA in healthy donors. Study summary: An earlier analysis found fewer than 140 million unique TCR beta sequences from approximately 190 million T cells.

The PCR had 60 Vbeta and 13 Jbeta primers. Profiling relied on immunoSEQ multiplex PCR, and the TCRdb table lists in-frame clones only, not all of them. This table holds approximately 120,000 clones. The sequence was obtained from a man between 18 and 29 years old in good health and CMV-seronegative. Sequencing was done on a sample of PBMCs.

The CDR3 DNA reads as TGTGCCACCCTAGAGGTGACAGGGGGCTACGAGCAGTACTTC. Its protein is CATLEVTGGYEQYF. The chain combines TRBV7-9 with TRBJ2-7, with 9 positions matching TRBD1. The trim removed 10 bases at V and 3 bases at J, leaving 10 bases unmatched. This CDR3 spans 14 amino acids. Germline CDR1 and CDR2: SEHNR and FQNEAQ (reference sequence).